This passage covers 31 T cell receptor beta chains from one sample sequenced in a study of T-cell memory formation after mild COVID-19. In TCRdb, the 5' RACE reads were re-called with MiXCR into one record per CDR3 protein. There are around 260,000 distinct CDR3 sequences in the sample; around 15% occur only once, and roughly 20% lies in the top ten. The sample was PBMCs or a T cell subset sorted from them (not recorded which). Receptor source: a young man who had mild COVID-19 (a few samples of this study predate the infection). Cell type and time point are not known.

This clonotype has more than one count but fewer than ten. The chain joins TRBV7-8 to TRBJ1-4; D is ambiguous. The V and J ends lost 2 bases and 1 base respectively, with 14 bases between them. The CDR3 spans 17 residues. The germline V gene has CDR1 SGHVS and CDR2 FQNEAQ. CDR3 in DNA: TGTGCCAGCAGCTTAAACGGGAAGCTAGGAACTAATGAAAAACTGTTTTTT. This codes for CASSLNGKLGTNEKLFF. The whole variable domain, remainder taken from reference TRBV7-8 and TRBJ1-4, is GAGVSQSPRYKVAKRGQDVALRCDPISGHVSLFWYQQALGQGPEFLTYFQNEAQLDKSGLPSDRFFAERPEGSVSTLKIQRTQQEDSAVYLCASSLNGKLGTNEKLFFGSGTQLSVL.

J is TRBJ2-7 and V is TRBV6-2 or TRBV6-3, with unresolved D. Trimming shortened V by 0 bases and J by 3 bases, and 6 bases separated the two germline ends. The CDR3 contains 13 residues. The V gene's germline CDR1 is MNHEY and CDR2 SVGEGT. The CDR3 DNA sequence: TGTGCCAGCAGTTACTCGTGGGGCTACGAGCAGTACTTC. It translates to CASSYSWGYEQYF.

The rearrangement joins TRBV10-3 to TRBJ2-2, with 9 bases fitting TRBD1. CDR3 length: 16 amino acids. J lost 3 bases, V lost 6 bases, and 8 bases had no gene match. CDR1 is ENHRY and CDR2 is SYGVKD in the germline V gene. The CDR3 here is CAISTPRTGDTGELFF. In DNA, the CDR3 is TGTGCCATCAGCACACCCCGGACAGGGGACACCGGGGAGCTGTTTTTT.

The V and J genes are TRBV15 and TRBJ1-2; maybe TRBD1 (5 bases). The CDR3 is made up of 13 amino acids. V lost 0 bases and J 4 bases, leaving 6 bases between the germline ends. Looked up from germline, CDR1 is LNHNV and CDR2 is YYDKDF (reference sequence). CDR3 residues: CATSRDQGYGYTF. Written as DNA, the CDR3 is TGTGCCACCAGCAGAGATCAGGGCTATGGCTACACCTTC.

CDR3 in DNA: TGTGCCACGAGCCCGGGCAGGGGATCCTACAATGAGCAGTTCTTC. Amino acid sequence: CATSPGRGSYNEQFF. The V gene is TRBV15, the J gene TRBJ2-1; tentatively, D is TRBD1 (6 bases). The germline V and J ends were trimmed by 9 bases and 1 base, with 16 bases remaining between them. Looked up from germline, CDR1 is LNHNV and CDR2 is YYDKDF (reference sequence). There are 15 residues in the CDR3.

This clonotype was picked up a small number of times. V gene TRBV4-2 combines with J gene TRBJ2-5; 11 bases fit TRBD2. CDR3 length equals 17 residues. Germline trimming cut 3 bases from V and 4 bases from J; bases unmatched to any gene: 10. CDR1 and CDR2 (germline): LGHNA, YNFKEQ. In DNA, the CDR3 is TGTGCCAGCAGCCACACACCTAGCGGGGGGTCAGGAGAGACCCAGTACTTC. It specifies CASSHTPSGGSGETQYF.

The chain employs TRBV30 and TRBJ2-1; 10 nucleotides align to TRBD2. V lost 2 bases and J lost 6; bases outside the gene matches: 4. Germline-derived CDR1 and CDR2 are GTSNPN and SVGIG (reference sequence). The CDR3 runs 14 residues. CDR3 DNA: TGTGCCTGGAGTACTAGCGGGGTGCTCAATGAGCAGTTCTTC. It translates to CAWSTSGVLNEQFF. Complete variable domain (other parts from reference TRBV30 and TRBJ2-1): SQTIHQWPATLVQPVGSPLSLECTVEGTSNPNLYWYRQAAGRGLQLLFYSVGIGQISSEVPQNLSASRPQDRQFILSSKKLLLSDSGFYLCAWSTSGVLNEQFFGPGTRLTVL.

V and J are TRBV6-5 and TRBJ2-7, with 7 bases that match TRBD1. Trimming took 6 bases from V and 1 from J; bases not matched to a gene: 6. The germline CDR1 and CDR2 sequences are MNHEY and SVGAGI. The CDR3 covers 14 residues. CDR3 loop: CASSSRDSSYEQYV. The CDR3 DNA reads TGTGCCAGCAGCTCGAGGGACAGTTCCTACGAGCAGTACGTC.

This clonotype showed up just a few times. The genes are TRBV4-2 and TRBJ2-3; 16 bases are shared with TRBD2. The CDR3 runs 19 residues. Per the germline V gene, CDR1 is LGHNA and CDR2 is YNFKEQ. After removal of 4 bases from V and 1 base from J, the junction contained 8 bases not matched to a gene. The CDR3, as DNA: TGTGCCAGCAGCCCGGAGTCCGGGACTAGCGGGGGGGGCACAGATACGCAGTATTTT. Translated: CASSPESGTSGGGTDTQYF.

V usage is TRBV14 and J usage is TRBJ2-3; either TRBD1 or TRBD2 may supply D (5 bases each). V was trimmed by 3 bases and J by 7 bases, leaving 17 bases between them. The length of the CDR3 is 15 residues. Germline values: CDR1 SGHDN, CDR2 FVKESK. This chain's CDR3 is CASSQGSSWGNTQYF. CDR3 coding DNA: TGTGCCAGCAGCCAGGGGTCCTCGTGGGGGAATACGCAGTATTTT.

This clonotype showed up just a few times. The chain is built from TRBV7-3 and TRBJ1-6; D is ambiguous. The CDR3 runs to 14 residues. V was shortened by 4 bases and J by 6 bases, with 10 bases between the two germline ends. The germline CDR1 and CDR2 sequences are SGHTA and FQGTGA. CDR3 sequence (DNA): TGTGCCAGCAGCTCGACGGGCGGTAATTCACCCCTCCACTTT. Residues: CASSSTGGNSPLHF.

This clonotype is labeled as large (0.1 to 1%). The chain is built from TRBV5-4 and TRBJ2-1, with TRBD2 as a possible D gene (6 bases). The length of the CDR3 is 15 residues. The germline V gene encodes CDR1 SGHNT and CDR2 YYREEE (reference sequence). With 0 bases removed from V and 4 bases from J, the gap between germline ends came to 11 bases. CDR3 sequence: CASSLDGTSYNEQFF. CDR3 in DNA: TGTGCCAGCAGCTTGGATGGGACTTCGTACAATGAGCAGTTCTTC.

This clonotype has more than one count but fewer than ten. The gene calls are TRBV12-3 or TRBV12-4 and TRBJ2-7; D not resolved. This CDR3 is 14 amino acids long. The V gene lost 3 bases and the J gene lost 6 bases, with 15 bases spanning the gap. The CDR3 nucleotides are TGTGCCAGCAGTTTCTACGAGACTGACGGCGAGCAGTACTTC. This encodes CASSFYETDGEQYF.

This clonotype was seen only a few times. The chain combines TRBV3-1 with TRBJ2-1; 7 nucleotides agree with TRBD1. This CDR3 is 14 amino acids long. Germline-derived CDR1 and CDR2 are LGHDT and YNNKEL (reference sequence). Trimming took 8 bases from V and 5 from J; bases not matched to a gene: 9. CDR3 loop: CASGIWDSHNEQFF. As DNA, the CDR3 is TGTGCCAGCGGAATTTGGGACAGTCACAATGAGCAGTTCTTC.

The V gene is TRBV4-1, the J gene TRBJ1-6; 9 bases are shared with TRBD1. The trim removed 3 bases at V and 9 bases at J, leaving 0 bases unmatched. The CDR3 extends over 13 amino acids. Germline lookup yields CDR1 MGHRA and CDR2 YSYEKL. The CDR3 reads CASSQGQGSPLHF. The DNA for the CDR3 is TGCGCCAGCAGCCAGGGACAGGGTTCACCCCTCCACTTT.

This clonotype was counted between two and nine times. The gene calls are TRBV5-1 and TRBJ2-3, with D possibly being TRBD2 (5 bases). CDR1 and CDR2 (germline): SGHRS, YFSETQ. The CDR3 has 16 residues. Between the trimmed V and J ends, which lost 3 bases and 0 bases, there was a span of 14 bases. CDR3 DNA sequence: TGCGCCAGCAGCTCGCTAGCCGCTCTAAGCACAGATACGCAGTATTTT. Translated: CASSSLAALSTDTQYF.

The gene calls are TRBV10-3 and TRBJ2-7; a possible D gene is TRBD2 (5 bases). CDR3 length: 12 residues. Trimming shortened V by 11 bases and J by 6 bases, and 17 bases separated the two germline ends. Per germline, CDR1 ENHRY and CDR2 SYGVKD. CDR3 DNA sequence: TGTGCCGCCAGTCCCCGTGAGGGCGAGCAGTACTTC. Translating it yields CAASPREGEQYF.

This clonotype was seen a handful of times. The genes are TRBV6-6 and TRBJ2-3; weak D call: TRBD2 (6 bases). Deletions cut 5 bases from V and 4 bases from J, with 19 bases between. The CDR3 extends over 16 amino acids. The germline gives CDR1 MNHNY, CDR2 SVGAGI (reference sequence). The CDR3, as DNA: TGTGCCAGCAGTAACCCGGGACCCGGGGGAGCAGATACGCAGTATTTT. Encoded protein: CASSNPGPGGADTQYF.

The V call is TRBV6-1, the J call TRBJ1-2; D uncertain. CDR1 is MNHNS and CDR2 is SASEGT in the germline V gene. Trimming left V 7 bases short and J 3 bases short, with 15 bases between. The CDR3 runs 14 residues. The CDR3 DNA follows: TGTGCCAGCATTTTAGGGTGGGGTGACTATGGCTACACCTTC. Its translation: CASILGWGDYGYTF.

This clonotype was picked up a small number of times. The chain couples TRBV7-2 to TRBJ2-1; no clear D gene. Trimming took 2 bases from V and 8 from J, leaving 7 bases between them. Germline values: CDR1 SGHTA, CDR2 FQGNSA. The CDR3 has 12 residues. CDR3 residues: CASSLSEYEQFF. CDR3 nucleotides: TGTGCCAGCAGCTTATCTGAGTATGAGCAGTTCTTC.

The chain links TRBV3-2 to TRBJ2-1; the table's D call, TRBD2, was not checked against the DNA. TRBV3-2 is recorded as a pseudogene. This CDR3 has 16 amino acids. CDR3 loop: CASSQDGLAGRSEQFF. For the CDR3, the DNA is TGTGCCAGCAGCCAAGATGGGCTAGCGGGACGGAGTGAGCAGTTCTTC.

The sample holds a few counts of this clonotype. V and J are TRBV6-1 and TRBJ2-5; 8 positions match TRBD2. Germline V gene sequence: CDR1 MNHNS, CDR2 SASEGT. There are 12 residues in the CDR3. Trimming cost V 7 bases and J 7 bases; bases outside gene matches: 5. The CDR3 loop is CASTAGGVTQYF. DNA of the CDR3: TGTGCCAGCACGGCGGGGGGAGTGACCCAGTACTTC.

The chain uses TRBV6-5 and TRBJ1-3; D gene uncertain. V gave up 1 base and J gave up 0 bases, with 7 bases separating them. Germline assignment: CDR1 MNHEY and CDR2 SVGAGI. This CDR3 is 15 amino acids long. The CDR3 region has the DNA TGTGCCAGCAGTTACTTGAGGAGCTCTGGAAACACCATATATTTT. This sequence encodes CASSYLRSSGNTIYF.

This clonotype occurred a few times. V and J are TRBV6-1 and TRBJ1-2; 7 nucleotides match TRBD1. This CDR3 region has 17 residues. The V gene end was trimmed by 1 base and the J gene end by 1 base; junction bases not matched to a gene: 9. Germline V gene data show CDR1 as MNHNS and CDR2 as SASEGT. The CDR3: CASSEVGGLNINYGYTF. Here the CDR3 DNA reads TGTGCCAGCAGTGAAGTAGGGGGCCTCAACATTAACTATGGCTACACCTTC.

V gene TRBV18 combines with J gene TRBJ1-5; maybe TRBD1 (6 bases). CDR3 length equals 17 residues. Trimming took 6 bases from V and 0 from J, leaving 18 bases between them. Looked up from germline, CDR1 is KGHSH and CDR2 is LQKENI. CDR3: CASSFTPGQISNQPQHF. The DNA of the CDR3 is TGTGCCAGCTCCTTCACTCCCGGACAGATTAGCAATCAGCCCCAGCATTTT.

The CDR3 spells CASSAVPGQGADGANVLTF. Written as DNA, the CDR3 is TGTGCCAGCAGCGCCGTCCCGGGACAGGGGGCAGACGGGGCCAACGTCCTGACTTTC. The V gene is TRBV9, the J gene TRBJ2-6, with 12 positions matching TRBD1. This CDR3 contains 19 residues. V was clipped by 3 bases and J by 4 bases; unmatched bases: 11. In germline, CDR1 is SGDLS, CDR2 YYNGEE.

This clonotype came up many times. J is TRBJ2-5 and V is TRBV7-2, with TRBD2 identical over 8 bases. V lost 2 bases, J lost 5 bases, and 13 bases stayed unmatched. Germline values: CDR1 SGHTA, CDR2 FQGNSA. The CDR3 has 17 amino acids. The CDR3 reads CASSLRRGAAARETQYF. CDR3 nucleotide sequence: TGTGCCAGCAGCTTAAGGCGGGGGGCCGCGGCTCGCGAGACCCAGTACTTC.

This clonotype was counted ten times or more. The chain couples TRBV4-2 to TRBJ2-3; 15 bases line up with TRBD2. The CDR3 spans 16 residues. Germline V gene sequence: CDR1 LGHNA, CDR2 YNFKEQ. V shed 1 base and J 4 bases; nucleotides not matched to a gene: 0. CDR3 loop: CASSQGTSGGADTQYF. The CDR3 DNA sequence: TGTGCCAGCAGCCAAGGGACTAGCGGGGGGGCAGATACGCAGTATTTT.

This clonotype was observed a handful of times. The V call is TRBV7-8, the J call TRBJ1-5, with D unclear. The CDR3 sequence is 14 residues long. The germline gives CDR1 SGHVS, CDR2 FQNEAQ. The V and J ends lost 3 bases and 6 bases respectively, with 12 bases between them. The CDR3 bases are TGTGCCAGCAGCTTTGTGGCTGCTGGTCAGCCCCAGCATTTT. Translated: CASSFVAAGQPQHF.

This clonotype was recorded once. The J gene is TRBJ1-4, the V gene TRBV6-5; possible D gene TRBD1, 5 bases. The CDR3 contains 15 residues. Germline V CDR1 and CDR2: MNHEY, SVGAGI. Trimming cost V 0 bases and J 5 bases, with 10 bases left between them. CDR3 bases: TGTGCCAGCAGTTACTCCGGGACTGAGAATGAAAAACTGTTTTTT. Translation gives CASSYSGTENEKLFF.

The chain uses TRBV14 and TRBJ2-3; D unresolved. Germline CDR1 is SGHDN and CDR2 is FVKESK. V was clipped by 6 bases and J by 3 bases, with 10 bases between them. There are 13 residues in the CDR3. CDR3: CASSPLSTDTQYF. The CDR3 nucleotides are TGTGCCAGCAGTCCCCTCTCTACAGATACGCAGTATTTT.